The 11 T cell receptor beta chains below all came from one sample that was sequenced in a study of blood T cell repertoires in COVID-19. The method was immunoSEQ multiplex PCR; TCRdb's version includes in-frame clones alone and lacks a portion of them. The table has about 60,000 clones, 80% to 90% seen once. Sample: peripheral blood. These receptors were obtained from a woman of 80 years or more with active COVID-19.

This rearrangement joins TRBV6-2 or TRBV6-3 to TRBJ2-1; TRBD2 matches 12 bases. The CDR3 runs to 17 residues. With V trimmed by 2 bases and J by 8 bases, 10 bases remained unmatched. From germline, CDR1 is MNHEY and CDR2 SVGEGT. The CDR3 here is CASSYHRLAGDRDEQFF. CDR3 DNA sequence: TGTGCCAGCAGTTACCACAGACTAGCGGGGGACAGGGATGAGCAGTTCTTC.

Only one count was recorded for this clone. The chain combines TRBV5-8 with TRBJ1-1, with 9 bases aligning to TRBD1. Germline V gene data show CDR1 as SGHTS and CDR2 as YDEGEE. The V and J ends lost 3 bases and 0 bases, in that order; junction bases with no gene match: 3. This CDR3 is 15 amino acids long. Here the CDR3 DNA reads TGTGCCAGCAGCTGGGGGGACAGGGTGAACACTGAAGCTTTCTTT. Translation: CASSWGDRVNTEAFF.

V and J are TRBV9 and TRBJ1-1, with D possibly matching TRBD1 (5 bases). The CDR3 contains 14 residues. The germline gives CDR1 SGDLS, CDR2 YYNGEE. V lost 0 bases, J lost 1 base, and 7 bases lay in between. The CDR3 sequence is CASSVGGENTEAFF. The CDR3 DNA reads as TGTGCCAGCAGCGTAGGGGGCGAGAACACTGAAGCTTTCTTT.

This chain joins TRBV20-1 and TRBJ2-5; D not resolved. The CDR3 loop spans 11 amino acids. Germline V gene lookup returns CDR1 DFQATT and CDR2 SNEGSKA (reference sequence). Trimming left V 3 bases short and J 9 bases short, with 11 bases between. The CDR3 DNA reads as TGCAGTGCTAGGTACATGTTCTCCCAGTACTTC. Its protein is CSARYMFSQYF.

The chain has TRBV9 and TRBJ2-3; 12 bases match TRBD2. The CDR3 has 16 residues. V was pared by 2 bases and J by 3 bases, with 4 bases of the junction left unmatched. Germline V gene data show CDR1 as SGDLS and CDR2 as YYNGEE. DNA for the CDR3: TGTGCCAGCAGCGTCTCTAGCGGGGGGGCGACAGATACGCAGTATTTT. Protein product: CASSVSSGGATDTQYF.

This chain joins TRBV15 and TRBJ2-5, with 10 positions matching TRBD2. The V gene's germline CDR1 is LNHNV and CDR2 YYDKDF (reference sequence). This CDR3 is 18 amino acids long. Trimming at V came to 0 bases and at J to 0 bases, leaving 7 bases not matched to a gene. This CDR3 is CATSRDERGGRYQETQYF. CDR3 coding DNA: TGTGCCACCAGCAGAGACGAGCGGGGGGGCCGCTACCAAGAGACCCAGTACTTC.

The CDR3 reads CATRDSVNGYTF. CDR3 coding DNA: TGTGCCACCAGGGACAGCGTGAATGGCTACACCTTC. This chain links TRBV24-1 with TRBJ1-2; weak D call: TRBD1 (6 bases). CDR1 and CDR2 (germline): KGHDR, SFDVKD. The germline V and J ends were trimmed by 7 bases and 6 bases, with 11 bases remaining between them. The CDR3 runs 12 residues.

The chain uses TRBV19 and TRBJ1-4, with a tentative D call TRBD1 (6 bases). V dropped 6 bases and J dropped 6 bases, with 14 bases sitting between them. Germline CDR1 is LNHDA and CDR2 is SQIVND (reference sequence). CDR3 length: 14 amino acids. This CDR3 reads CASRQVGAHEKLFF. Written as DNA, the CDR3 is TGTGCCAGTAGGCAGGTGGGGGCTCATGAAAAACTGTTTTTT.

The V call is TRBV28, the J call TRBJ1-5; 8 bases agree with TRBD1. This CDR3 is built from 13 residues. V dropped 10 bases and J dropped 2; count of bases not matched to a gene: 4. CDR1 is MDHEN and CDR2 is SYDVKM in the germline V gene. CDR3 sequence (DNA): TGTGCCATTCAGGGGGCCGGCAATCAGCCCCAGCATTTT. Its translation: CAIQGAGNQPQHF.

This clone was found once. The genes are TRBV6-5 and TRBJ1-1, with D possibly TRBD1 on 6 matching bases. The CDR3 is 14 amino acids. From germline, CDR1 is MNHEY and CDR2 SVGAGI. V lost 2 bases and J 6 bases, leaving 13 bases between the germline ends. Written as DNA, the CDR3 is TGTGCCAGCAGTTACCTGGGGGGGCTGGCTGAAGCTTTCTTT. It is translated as CASSYLGGLAEAFF.

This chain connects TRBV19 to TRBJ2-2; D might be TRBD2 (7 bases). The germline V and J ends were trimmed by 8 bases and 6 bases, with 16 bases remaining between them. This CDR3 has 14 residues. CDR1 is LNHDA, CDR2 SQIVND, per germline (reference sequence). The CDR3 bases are TGTGCCAGTTGGGGGGGGCTAGGGGCCGGGGAGCTGTTTTTT. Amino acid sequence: CASWGGLGAGELFF. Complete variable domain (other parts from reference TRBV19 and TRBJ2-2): DGGITQSPKYLFRKEGQNVTLSCEQNLNHDAMYWYRQDPGQGLRLIYYSQIVNDFQKGDIAEGYSVSREKKESFPLTVTSAQKNPTAFYLCASWGGLGAGELFFGEGSRLTVL.